These 16 T cell receptor beta chains were sequenced from one sample in a study of ipilimumab plus nivolumab after autologous stem cell transplantation. The protocol was immunoSEQ multiplex PCR, while the TCRdb copy is restricted to in-frame clones and leaves out a portion. This table holds about 47,000 clones, roughly 84% found once. The sample was PBMCs, taken in a trial of ipilimumab plus nivolumab as post-transplant consolidation. These receptors were taken from a male donor with multiple myeloma.

The chain carries TRBV5-6 and TRBJ1-4; D remains ambiguous. Germline lookup yields CDR1 SGHDT and CDR2 YYEEEE. The CDR3 extends over 14 amino acids. Trimming shortened V by 5 bases and J by 8 bases, and 16 bases separated the two germline ends. CDR3 sequence reads: CASSPGPLMEKLFF. CDR3 nucleotides: TGTGCCAGCAGTCCCGGGCCCCTAATGGAAAAACTGTTTTTT.

DNA of the CDR3: TGTGCCAGCAGCCTCCGGCCTAATGAAAAACTGTTTTTT. This encodes CASSLRPNEKLFF. The J gene is TRBJ1-4, the V gene TRBV27; D remains ambiguous. The CDR3 runs to 13 residues. Between the trimmed V and J ends, which lost 6 bases and 3 bases, there was a span of 8 bases. CDR1 MNHEY and CDR2 SMNVEV come from the germline V gene (reference sequence).

This chain uses TRBV7-2 with TRBJ2-7; 8 nucleotides match TRBD1. This CDR3 contains 14 residues. V lost 5 bases, J lost 4 bases, and 7 bases stayed unmatched. Germline CDR1 reads SGHTA; CDR2 reads FQGNSA. The CDR3 region is CASSNTGGRYEQYF. CDR3 DNA: TGTGCCAGCAGCAACACAGGGGGTAGATACGAGCAGTACTTC.

A word on this clone: Within the sample, other DNA sequences also encode this same CDR3. The chain has TRBV29-1 and TRBJ1-1; perhaps TRBD1 as D (6 bases). The CDR3 has 13 amino acids. Trimming cost V 7 bases and J 3 bases, with 15 bases left between them. Germline CDR1 reads SQVTM; CDR2 reads ANQGSEA. CDR3 nucleotides: TGCAGCGCATCAGAGGGGGGAGACACTGAAGCTTTCTTT. Translated: CSASEGGDTEAFF.

The gene calls are TRBV28 and TRBJ2-2; D is unresolved. The CDR3 is 13 residues long. CDR1 is MDHEN and CDR2 is SYDVKM in the germline V gene. V was clipped by 5 bases and J by 9 bases, with 13 bases between them. CDR3 sequence reads: CASSDPPAWELFF. The CDR3 DNA reads as TGTGCCAGCAGTGATCCACCGGCGTGGGAGCTGTTTTTT.

The chain carries TRBV28 and TRBJ2-1; weak D call: TRBD1 (5 bases). The V end lost 3 bases, the J end lost 8 bases, and 17 bases lay between the germline ends. Germline CDR1 is MDHEN and CDR2 is SYDVKM. The CDR3 loop spans 15 amino acids. CDR3 sequence: CASSLGQGFVDEQFF. CDR3 nucleotide sequence: TGTGCCAGCAGTTTGGGGCAGGGCTTCGTCGATGAGCAGTTCTTC.

This chain joins TRBV7-3 and TRBJ2-1; D call uncertain. This CDR3 is 15 amino acids long. Germline assignment: CDR1 SGHTA and CDR2 FQGTGA. Trimming took off 5 bases at V and 2 bases at J, with 13 bases between the two ends. The CDR3 reads CASSPSSLAYNEQFF. As DNA, the CDR3 is TGTGCCAGCAGCCCCTCGAGCCTCGCCTACAATGAGCAGTTCTTC.

The V and J genes are TRBV5-1 and TRBJ2-3; 7 bases align to TRBD2. Trimming at V came to 4 bases and at J to 8 bases, leaving 13 bases not matched to a gene. In germline, CDR1 is SGHRS, CDR2 YFSETQ. The CDR3 is 15 residues long. CDR3 loop: CASSPDTPPGGTQYF. CDR3 coding DNA: TGCGCCAGCAGCCCAGACACGCCACCGGGAGGTACGCAGTATTTT.

The V call is TRBV5-1, the J call TRBJ2-5; tentative D call: TRBD1 (7 bases). V lost 4 bases, J lost 5 bases, and 21 bases lay in between. The CDR3 totals 16 residues. CDR1 and CDR2 from the germline V gene are SGHRS and YFSETQ. This CDR3 reads CASSPAEGAVRETQYF. The CDR3 region has the DNA TGCGCCAGCAGCCCAGCGGAGGGGGCGGTCCGGGAGACCCAGTACTTC.

This clone was observed a handful of times. The V call is TRBV5-1, the J call TRBJ2-1, with TRBD1 identical over 10 bases. Trimming at V came to 2 bases and at J to 6 bases, leaving 8 bases not matched to a gene. Germline CDR1 is SGHRS and CDR2 is YFSETQ. The CDR3 consists of 16 residues. The CDR3 DNA reads TGCGCCAGCAGCTTATTGGGGGGACAGGGGAGCAATGAGCAGTTCTTC. Residues: CASSLLGGQGSNEQFF.

This clone was seen only once. CDR3 amino acids: CAISRQGENTEAFF. The CDR3 coding sequence is TGTGCCATCAGTCGACAGGGGGAGAACACTGAAGCTTTCTTT. V gene TRBV10-3 combines with J gene TRBJ1-1, with 9 bases fitting TRBD1. Germline-derived CDR1 and CDR2 are ENHRY and SYGVKD. Trimming at V came to 5 bases and at J to 1 base, leaving 2 bases not matched to a gene. This CDR3 is built from 14 residues.

J is TRBJ1-2 and V is TRBV10-3; 8 bases are shared with TRBD1. Germline V gives CDR1 ENHRY, CDR2 SYGVKD. The ends lost 9 bases at V and 2 bases at J; junction bases unmatched: 5. This CDR3 is built from 13 residues. This CDR3 is CAIHGQGNYGYTF. For the CDR3, the DNA is TGTGCCATACACGGACAGGGCAACTATGGCTACACCTTC.

V usage is TRBV7-3 and J usage is TRBJ2-3, with D possibly called TRBD1 or TRBD2 (5 bases each). V was clipped by 3 bases and J by 2 bases, with 6 bases between them. The CDR3 sequence is 13 residues long. Germline V gene data show CDR1 as SGHTA and CDR2 as FQGTGA. The CDR3 DNA follows: TGTGCCAGCAGCTTTGGGACCACAGATACGCAGTATTTT. Translated, it gives CASSFGTTDTQYF.

V is TRBV11-1 and J is TRBJ2-5; 7 bases are a match to TRBD2. Germline-derived CDR1 and CDR2 are SGHAT and FQDESV (reference sequence). The V gene end was trimmed by 0 bases and the J gene end by 1 base; junction bases not matched to a gene: 2. The CDR3 extends over 15 amino acids. The CDR3 DNA follows: TGTGCCAGCAGCTTAGCCCCTAGCGGCCAAGAGACCCAGTACTTC. Its protein product is CASSLAPSGQETQYF.

The J gene is TRBJ2-7, the V gene TRBV5-1; D is possibly TRBD1 (6 bases). Germline V gene data show CDR1 as SGHRS and CDR2 as YFSETQ. V was shortened by 6 bases and J by 3 bases, with 16 bases between the two germline ends. The CDR3 has 14 residues. Here the CDR3 DNA reads TGCGCCAGCAACCAGTGGGACACCCGCTACGAGCAGTACTTC. Protein: CASNQWDTRYEQYF.

This chain joins TRBV5-6 and TRBJ2-3, with D uncertain. The CDR3 spans 13 residues. Trimming took off 0 bases at V and 3 bases at J, with 5 bases between the two ends. Germline assignment: CDR1 SGHDT and CDR2 YYEEEE. CDR3: CASSLGPTDTQYF. DNA of the CDR3: TGTGCCAGCAGCTTGGGGCCTACAGATACGCAGTATTTT.